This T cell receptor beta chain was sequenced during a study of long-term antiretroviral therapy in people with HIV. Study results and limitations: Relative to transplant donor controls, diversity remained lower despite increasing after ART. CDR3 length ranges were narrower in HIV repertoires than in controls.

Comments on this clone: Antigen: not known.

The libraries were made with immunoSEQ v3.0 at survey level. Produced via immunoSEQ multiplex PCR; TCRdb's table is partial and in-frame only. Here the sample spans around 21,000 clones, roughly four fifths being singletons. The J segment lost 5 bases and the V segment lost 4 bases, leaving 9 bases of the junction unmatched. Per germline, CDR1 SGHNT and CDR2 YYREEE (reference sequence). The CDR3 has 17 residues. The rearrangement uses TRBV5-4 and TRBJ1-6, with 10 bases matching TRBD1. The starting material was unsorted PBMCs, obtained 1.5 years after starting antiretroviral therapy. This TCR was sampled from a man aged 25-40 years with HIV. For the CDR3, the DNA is TGTGCCAGCAGCCTACCGACAGGGGGCCTCCATAATTCACCCCTCCACTTT. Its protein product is CASSLPTGGLHNSPLHF.